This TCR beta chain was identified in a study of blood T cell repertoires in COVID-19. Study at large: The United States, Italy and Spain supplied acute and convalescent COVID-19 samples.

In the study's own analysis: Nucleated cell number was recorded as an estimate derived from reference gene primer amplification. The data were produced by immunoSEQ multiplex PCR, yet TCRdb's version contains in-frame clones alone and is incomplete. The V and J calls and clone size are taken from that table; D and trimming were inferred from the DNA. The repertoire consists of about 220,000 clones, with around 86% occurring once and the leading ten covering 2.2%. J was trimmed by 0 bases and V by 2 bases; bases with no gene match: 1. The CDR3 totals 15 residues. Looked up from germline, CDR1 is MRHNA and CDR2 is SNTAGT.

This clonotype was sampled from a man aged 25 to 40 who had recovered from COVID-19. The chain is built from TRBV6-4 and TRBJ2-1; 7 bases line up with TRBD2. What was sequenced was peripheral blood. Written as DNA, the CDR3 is TGTGCCAGCAGTGACGTAGCGGGCTCCTACAATGAGCAGTTCTTC. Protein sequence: CASSDVAGSYNEQFF.